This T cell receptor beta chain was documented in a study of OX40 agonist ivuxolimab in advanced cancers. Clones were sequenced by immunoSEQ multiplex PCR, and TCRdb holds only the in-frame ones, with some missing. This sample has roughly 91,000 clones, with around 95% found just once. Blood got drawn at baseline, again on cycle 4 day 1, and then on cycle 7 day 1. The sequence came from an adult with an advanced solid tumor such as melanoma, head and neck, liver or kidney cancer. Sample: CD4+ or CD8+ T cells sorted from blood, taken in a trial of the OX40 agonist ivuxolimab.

The CDR3 reads CASSPSPGSDEQYF. The DNA of the CDR3 is TGTGCCAGCAGCCCATCCCCGGGAAGCGACGAGCAGTACTTC. V usage is TRBV7-2 and J usage is TRBJ2-7, with D perhaps TRBD2 (5 bases). CDR3 length equals 14 residues. Germline CDR1 SGHTA, CDR2 FQGNSA. The V end lost 5 bases, the J end lost 5 bases, and 16 bases lay between the germline ends.